This T cell receptor beta chain was recorded in a study of T cells in Graves' hyperthyroidism and ophthalmopathy. Whole-study results and caveats: Blood held most thyroid clonotypes expanded above 0.001 frequency. Ophthalmopathy was model-predicted a median roughly six months pre-onset.

The investigators amplified TCR beta CDR3 regions from RNA transcripts. Initially, a first-round RT-PCR of the TCR CDR3 employed the HTBI primer set. TCRdb called the multiplex PCR reads again in MiXCR, with one record for every CDR3 protein. This sample has over 300,000 distinct CDR3 sequences, with more than 11% found just once. This clonotype was seen ten or more times. Its antigen is still unknown. Patients counted as stable if ophthalmopathy did not develop within 18 months. Germline CDR1 SGHRS, CDR2 YFSETQ. V was pared by 0 bases and J by 6 bases, with 12 bases between. The CDR3 is made up of 14 amino acids.

The V and J genes are TRBV5-1 and TRBJ1-1; D gene unclear. The origin of this receptor is a woman aged 55 to 70 with Graves' hyperthyroidism. The sample was blood. The CDR3 DNA sequence: TGCGCCAGCAGCTTGGCCGGGCAGCGTTCTGAAGCTTTCTTT. Its translation: CASSLAGQRSEAFF.